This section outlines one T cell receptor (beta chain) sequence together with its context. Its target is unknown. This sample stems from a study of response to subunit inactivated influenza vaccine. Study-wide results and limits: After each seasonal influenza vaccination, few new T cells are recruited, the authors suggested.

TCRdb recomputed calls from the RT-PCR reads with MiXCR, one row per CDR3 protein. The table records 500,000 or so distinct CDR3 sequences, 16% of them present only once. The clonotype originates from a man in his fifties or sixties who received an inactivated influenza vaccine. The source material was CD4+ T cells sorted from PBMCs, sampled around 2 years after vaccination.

CDR3 residues: CASSLLAGGNHNEQFF. The CDR3, as DNA: TGTGCCAGCAGTTTACTAGCGGGAGGAAACCACAATGAGCAGTTCTTC. The chain employs TRBV12-3 or TRBV12-4 and TRBJ2-1; 11 bases map to TRBD2. Germline trimming cut 2 bases from V and 5 bases from J; bases unmatched to any gene: 5. This CDR3 has 16 amino acids.